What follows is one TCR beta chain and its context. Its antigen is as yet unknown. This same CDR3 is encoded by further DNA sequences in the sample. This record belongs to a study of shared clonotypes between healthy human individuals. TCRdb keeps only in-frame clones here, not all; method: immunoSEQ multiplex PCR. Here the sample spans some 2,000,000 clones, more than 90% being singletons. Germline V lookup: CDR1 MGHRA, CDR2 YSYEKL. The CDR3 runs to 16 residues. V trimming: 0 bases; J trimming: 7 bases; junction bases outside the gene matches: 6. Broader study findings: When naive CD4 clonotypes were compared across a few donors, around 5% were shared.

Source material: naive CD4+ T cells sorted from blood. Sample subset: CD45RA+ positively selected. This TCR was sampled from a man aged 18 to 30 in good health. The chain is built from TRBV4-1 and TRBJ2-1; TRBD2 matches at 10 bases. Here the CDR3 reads CASSQDRAGGRNEQFF. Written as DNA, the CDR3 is TGCGCCAGCAGCCAAGATAGAGCGGGGGGGCGAAATGAGCAGTTCTTC.